This T cell receptor beta chain was identified during a study of post-analysis software for immune sequencing data. Findings of the study overall: Strong co-clustering by F measure was evident for samples that had been prepared in the same batch. Roughly 5 TRBV segments (TRBV5-6, TRBV5-1 and TRBV20-1 among them) occurred more frequently in patients than in controls.

This CDR3 comprises 11 residues. Trimming removed 1 base at V and 8 bases at J, with 5 bases between. Germline CDR1 is LNHNV and CDR2 is YYDKDF (reference sequence). Tagging with unique molecular identifiers was a feature of the TCR beta cDNA libraries. MiXCR, run by TCRdb on the PCR reads, gives a single entry per CDR3 protein. Of approximately 730,000 distinct CDR3 sequences listed, roughly 27% are singletons. A remark on this clonotype: As yet, its antigen is unknown.

Sequencing input: blood. The chain uses TRBV15 and TRBJ1-2; D unresolved. The receptor's source is a girl aged 5-17 years with multiple sclerosis. CDR3 residues: CATSRAGGYTF. The CDR3 nucleotides read TGTGCCACCAGCAGAGCGGGCGGCTACACCTTC.